Shown below are 30 T cell receptor beta chains from a single sample sequenced in a study of early T cells in non-severe SARS-CoV-2 infection listed by TCRdb under 2021. Libraries were prepared through 5' RACE. TCRdb names NextSeq 500 as the instrument used. Starting from the raw public reads, TCRdb applied fastp trimming at Q25, assembled clones with MiXCR and retained in-frame beta chains. One record per CDR3 amino acid sequence lists the most common genes and DNA. This sample is represented by more than 45,000 distinct CDR3 sequences; more than 7% of them were singletons. The ten largest clones take up 3% to 4% of the sample. The sequencing input was whole blood. These receptors all stem from an adult who was a healthcare worker with PCR-confirmed SARS-CoV-2 infection or an uninfected control (not recorded which).

At least ten counts were recorded for this clonotype. The rearrangement links TRBV5-1 to TRBJ2-7, with D perhaps matching TRBD2 (5 bases). Germline V CDR1 and CDR2: SGHRS, YFSETQ. This CDR3 is built from 13 residues. V gave up 5 bases and J gave up 7 bases, with 16 bases separating them. The CDR3 protein is CASSHIPGGEQYF. The CDR3 region has the DNA TGCGCCAGCAGTCATATCCCAGGAGGTGAGCAGTACTTC. Filled out from reference TRBV5-1 and TRBJ2-7, the complete variable domain reads KAGVTQTPRYLIKTRGQQVTLSCSPISGHRSVSWYQQTPGQGLQFLFEYFSETQRNKGNFPGRFSGRQFSNSRSEMNVSTLELGDSALYLCASSHIPGGEQYFGPGTRLTVT.

This clonotype has ten or more counts. The chain uses TRBV7-9 and TRBJ2-5; D ambiguous. CDR3 length equals 10 residues. Germline CDR1 and CDR2: SEHNR and FQNEAQ (reference sequence). The germline V and J ends were trimmed by 5 bases and 4 bases, with 2 bases remaining between them. In nucleotides, the CDR3 is TGTGCCAGCAGCCTAGAGACCCAGTACTTC. Protein product: CASSLETQYF.

The V gene is TRBV28, the J gene TRBJ2-3; 8 nucleotides match TRBD1. After removal of 4 bases from V and 7 bases from J, the junction contained 7 bases not matched to a gene. The CDR3 totals 14 residues. Germline V gives CDR1 MDHEN, CDR2 SYDVKM. The CDR3: CASSYQGARYTQYF. The CDR3, as DNA: TGTGCCAGCAGTTATCAGGGGGCGCGGTATACGCAGTATTTT.

The chain recombines TRBV2 with TRBJ1-5, with D unresolved. This CDR3 is 12 amino acids long. Trimming pared 2 bases from V and 7 bases from J, leaving 6 bases between. The germline V gene encodes CDR1 SNHLY and CDR2 FYNNEI. Here the CDR3 reads CASSELIQPQHF. The CDR3 DNA follows: TGTGCCAGCAGTGAACTAATCCAGCCCCAGCATTTT. The entire variable domain, with the rest obtained from reference TRBV2 and TRBJ1-5, is as follows: EPEVTQTPSHQVTQMGQEVILRCVPISNHLYFYWYRQILGQKVEFLVSFYNNEISEKSEIFDDQFSVERPDGSNFTLKIRSTKLEDSAMYFCASSELIQPQHFGDGTRLSIL.

This clonotype has just a few counts. V gene TRBV6-6 combines with J gene TRBJ1-5; 8 nucleotides agree with TRBD1. The V and J ends lost 6 bases and 6 bases, in that order; junction bases with no gene match: 7. Germline V CDR1 and CDR2: MNHNY, SVGAGI (reference sequence). This CDR3 comprises 14 residues. CDR3 DNA: TGTGCCAGCAGAACTCAGGGGGCGAGTCAGCCCCAGCATTTT. Amino acids: CASRTQGASQPQHF.

The chain recombines TRBV7-2 with TRBJ1-5; D uncertain. Trimming took 1 base from V and 1 from J, leaving 8 bases between them. Germline loops: CDR1 SGHTA, CDR2 FQGNSA. The CDR3 covers 15 residues. CDR3 DNA sequence: TGTGCCAGCAGCTTAGAGGCTTTGAGCAATCAGCCCCAGCATTTT. Residues: CASSLEALSNQPQHF.

In this sample, this clonotype turned up a few times. V is TRBV7-6 and J is TRBJ2-2, with 7 bases aligning to TRBD1. The germline V gene has CDR1 SGHVS and CDR2 FNYEAQ. This CDR3 has 15 amino acids. Trimming at V came to 5 bases and at J to 5 bases, leaving 8 bases not matched to a gene. CDR3 residues: CASSPDRVQTGELFF. CDR3 DNA sequence: TGTGCCAGCAGCCCCGACAGGGTCCAAACCGGGGAGCTGTTTTTT. Supplemented by reference TRBV7-6 and TRBJ2-2, the full variable domain reads GAGVSQSPRYKVTKRGQDVALRCDPISGHVSLYWYRQALGQGPEFLTYFNYEAQQDKSGLPNDRFSAERPEGSISTLTIQRTEQRDSAMYRCASSPDRVQTGELFFGEGSRLTVL.

This clonotype was found many times. J is TRBJ2-5 and V is TRBV18; 7 bases agree with TRBD2. After removal of 5 bases from V and 4 bases from J, the junction contained 4 bases not matched to a gene. Germline loops: CDR1 KGHSH, CDR2 LQKENI. This CDR3 is built from 13 residues. The DNA for the CDR3 is TGTGCCAGCTCAGGCGGACTAGGAGAGACCCAGTACTTC. This codes for CASSGGLGETQYF. Variable domain in full (rest from reference TRBV18 and TRBJ2-5): NAGVMQNPRHLVRRRGQEARLRCSPMKGHSHVYWYRQLPEEGLKFMVYLQKENIIDESGMPKERFSAEFPKEGPSILRIQQVVRGDSAAYFCASSGGLGETQYFGPGTRLLVL.

This clonotype was counted at least ten times. The chain carries TRBV25-1 and TRBJ2-2; D uncertain. Germline-derived CDR1 and CDR2 are MGHDK and SYGVNS. CDR3 size: 14 residues. The V and J ends lost 2 bases and 4 bases respectively, with 8 bases between them. The CDR3: CASSEGSRTGELFF. DNA of the CDR3: TGTGCCAGCAGTGAAGGCTCCCGCACCGGGGAGCTGTTTTTT.

A few counts support this clonotype. The chain links TRBV9 to TRBJ1-3; D may be TRBD1 (6 bases). Trimming pared 4 bases from V and 4 bases from J, leaving 12 bases between. This CDR3 is built from 14 residues. Germline V gene sequence: CDR1 SGDLS, CDR2 YYNGEE. CDR3 in DNA: TGTGCCAGCAGCACCCGGACAGCAGGAAACACCATATATTTT. Its protein is CASSTRTAGNTIYF.

The rearrangement links TRBV27 to TRBJ1-6, with 7 nucleotides matching TRBD1. This CDR3 is built from 15 residues. Germline-derived CDR1 and CDR2 are MNHEY and SMNVEV (reference sequence). The ends lost 8 bases at V and 11 bases at J; junction bases unmatched: 15. The CDR3 is CASGNIRDSIPPLHF. CDR3 in DNA: TGTGCCAGCGGTAATATCCGGGACAGTATACCACCCCTCCACTTT.

This clonotype was observed a handful of times. V usage is TRBV3-1 and J usage is TRBJ2-7; 8 bases line up with TRBD2. V gave up 0 bases and J gave up 0 bases; unmatched junction bases: 7. Looked up from germline, CDR1 is LGHDT and CDR2 is YNNKEL (reference sequence). The CDR3 extends over 17 amino acids. CDR3 sequence (DNA): TGTGCCAGCAGCCAAGAAAAGGTAGCGGGGAACTCCTACGAGCAGTACTTC. This codes for CASSQEKVAGNSYEQYF.

V and J are TRBV10-3 and TRBJ2-3, with D perhaps given as TRBD1 or TRBD2 (5 bases each). CDR3 length equals 14 residues. Trimming pared 0 bases from V and 8 bases from J, leaving 12 bases between. In germline, CDR1 is ENHRY, CDR2 SYGVKD. CDR3 sequence reads: CAISESTGAGTQYF. In nucleotides, the CDR3 is TGTGCCATCAGTGAGTCGACCGGGGCGGGTACGCAGTATTTT.

This clonotype has ten or more counts. The chain couples TRBV3-1 to TRBJ2-7; D possibly uses TRBD1 or TRBD2 (5 bases each). Germline assignment: CDR1 LGHDT and CDR2 YNNKEL (reference sequence). The CDR3 extends over 11 amino acids. V lost 6 bases to trimming and J lost 2 bases, with 5 bases between them. The CDR3 here is CASRGAYEQYF. CDR3 bases: TGTGCCAGCAGGGGGGCCTACGAGCAGTACTTC.

This clonotype was recorded many times. The rearrangement links TRBV4-2 to TRBJ1-1; possible D gene TRBD1, 6 bases. This CDR3 is built from 13 residues. V lost 6 bases to trimming and J lost 3 bases, with 11 bases between them. Germline loops: CDR1 LGHNA, CDR2 YNFKEQ. The CDR3 sequence is CASRAGVDTEAFF. The CDR3 DNA reads TGTGCCAGCAGAGCAGGGGTTGACACTGAAGCTTTCTTT.

J is TRBJ1-2 and V is TRBV10-3; D gene uncertain. This CDR3 contains 13 residues. Between the trimmed V and J ends, which lost 3 bases and 2 bases, there was a span of 7 bases. Germline CDR1 and CDR2: ENHRY and SYGVKD. The CDR3 DNA sequence: TGTGCCATCAGTGACAACGGCAACTATGGCTACACCTTC. Translating gives CAISDNGNYGYTF.

This clonotype was found many times. The chain combines TRBV11-1 with TRBJ2-3; D might be TRBD2 (5 bases). CDR3 size: 15 residues. Looked up from germline, CDR1 is SGHAT and CDR2 is FQDESV (reference sequence). V gave up 5 bases and J gave up 3 bases, with 15 bases separating them. CDR3 in DNA: TGTGCCAGCAGCCCGCTGGCTAGCCAGACAGATACGCAGTATTTT. It translates to CASSPLASQTDTQYF.

CDR3 in DNA: TGCAGCGTTAGTGGACTAGCGGGAGAACAGACCGGGGAGCTGTTTTTT. Amino acid sequence: CSVSGLAGEQTGELFF. This chain connects TRBV29-1 to TRBJ2-2; TRBD2 matches at 13 bases. This CDR3 comprises 16 residues. V gave up 5 bases and J gave up 5 bases; unmatched junction bases: 8. Germline CDR1 reads SQVTM; CDR2 reads ANQGSEA.

The rearrangement joins TRBV10-3 to TRBJ2-3, with 10 positions matching TRBD2. The J segment lost 2 bases and the V segment lost 5 bases, leaving 4 bases of the junction unmatched. There are 15 residues in the CDR3. The germline V gene encodes CDR1 ENHRY and CDR2 SYGVKD. The CDR3 sequence: CAISRLAGLTDTQYF. CDR3 DNA: TGTGCCATCAGTCGACTAGCGGGTCTCACAGATACGCAGTATTTT.

This rearrangement joins TRBV30 to TRBJ2-3, with D perhaps matching TRBD2 (6 bases). The CDR3 extends over 15 amino acids. CDR1 and CDR2 (germline): GTSNPN, SVGIG (reference sequence). The V end was cut by 1 base, the J end by 3 bases, with 14 bases between. The CDR3 is CAWSGGGAPTDTQYF. In DNA, the CDR3 is TGTGCCTGGAGTGGCGGCGGGGCGCCGACAGATACGCAGTATTTT.

This clonotype was observed at least ten times. V and J are TRBV24-1 and TRBJ1-5, with D possibly matching TRBD1 (6 bases). Between the trimmed V and J ends, which lost 4 bases and 6 bases, there was a span of 15 bases. The length of the CDR3 is 15 residues. The germline V gene encodes CDR1 KGHDR and CDR2 SFDVKD. CDR3 loop: CATSDWTARSQPQHF. The CDR3 DNA reads as TGTGCCACCAGTGACTGGACAGCACGAAGTCAGCCCCAGCATTTT.

The chain couples TRBV28 to TRBJ2-1; 13 bases align to TRBD2. Germline V gene sequence: CDR1 MDHEN, CDR2 SYDVKM. The CDR3 extends over 15 amino acids. Trimming cost V 6 bases and J 14 bases; bases outside gene matches: 13. CDR3 region: CASSSGTSGAGRKFF. The DNA of the CDR3 is TGTGCCAGCAGCTCCGGGACTAGCGGGGCGGGTAGGAAGTTCTTC.

The rearrangement joins TRBV7-8 to TRBJ2-7; TRBD2 aligns across 9 bases. The junction had 8 bases not matched to a gene; V was cut back by 2 bases and J by 6 bases. The CDR3 has 15 amino acids. CDR1 and CDR2 from the germline V gene are SGHVS and FQNEAQ. The CDR3 protein is CASSLTAGGPVEQYF. The CDR3 coding sequence is TGTGCCAGCAGCTTAACCGCGGGAGGGCCGGTCGAGCAGTACTTC.

This clonotype was seen only a few times. The chain is built from TRBV13 and TRBJ1-5; D call uncertain. The CDR3 has 15 amino acids. V was clipped by 0 bases and J by 2 bases, with 8 bases between them. Per the germline V gene, CDR1 is PRHDT and CDR2 is FYEKMQ (reference sequence). The CDR3 nucleotides read TGTGCCAGCAGCTTAGGTGCAGGCGGCAATCAGCCCCAGCATTTT. Its translation is CASSLGAGGNQPQHF.

This clonotype has ten or more counts. The rearrangement joins TRBV11-2 to TRBJ2-7; 7 positions match TRBD2. This CDR3 contains 13 residues. Germline lookup yields CDR1 SGHAT and CDR2 FQNNGV. Germline trimming cut 7 bases from V and 5 bases from J; bases unmatched to any gene: 8. In nucleotides, the CDR3 is TGTGCCAGCACCGGAGCGGGGAGGAACGAGCAGTACTTC. Protein sequence: CASTGAGRNEQYF.

This clonotype was detected only a few times. The chain couples TRBV18 to TRBJ2-7; D might be TRBD1 or TRBD2, each matching 5 bases. Germline values: CDR1 KGHSH, CDR2 LQKENI. CDR3 length: 16 residues. The ends were cut back, 3 bases at V and 0 bases at J, with 15 bases in the middle. The CDR3 nucleotides are TGTGCCAGCTCACCGCAACCCAGGGACCTCTCCTACGAGCAGTACTTC. This codes for CASSPQPRDLSYEQYF.

The rearrangement joins TRBV4-1 to TRBJ1-2; the D gene is possibly TRBD1 (5 bases). Trimming shortened V by 2 bases and J by 7 bases, and 14 bases separated the two germline ends. Germline V gives CDR1 MGHRA, CDR2 YSYEKL. The CDR3 runs to 14 residues. This chain's CDR3 is CASSQPRDLGGYTF. The DNA of the CDR3 is TGCGCCAGCAGCCAACCCCGGGACTTGGGTGGCTACACCTTC.

This clonotype was counted at least ten times. V is TRBV20-1 and J is TRBJ2-1; 11 bases align to TRBD2. CDR1 and CDR2 (germline): DFQATT, SNEGSKA (reference sequence). Trimming removed 0 bases from V and 7 bases from J; junction bases left unmatched: 2. The CDR3 has 14 residues. The CDR3 sequence is CSARDPSGRNEQFF. The CDR3 region has the DNA TGCAGTGCTAGAGACCCTAGCGGGAGGAATGAGCAGTTCTTC.

V usage is TRBV10-2 and J usage is TRBJ1-2, with D unresolved. Trimming took 2 bases from V and 5 from J, leaving 6 bases between them. Germline CDR1 and CDR2: WSHSY and SAAADI. The length of the CDR3 is 12 residues. The CDR3, as DNA: TGCGCCAGCAGTGAGGCGCCTTATGGCTACACCTTC. Translated: CASSEAPYGYTF.

This clonotype has only a few counts. The V gene is TRBV4-2, the J gene TRBJ2-2; weak D call: TRBD1 (5 bases). CDR1 and CDR2 from the germline V gene are LGHNA and YNFKEQ. Trimming removed 0 bases from V and 6 bases from J, with 11 bases in between. The CDR3 runs 15 residues. The CDR3, as DNA: TGTGCCAGCAGCCAAGAGGGTAGCAGGGCCGGGGAGCTGTTTTTT. Its protein product is CASSQEGSRAGELFF.